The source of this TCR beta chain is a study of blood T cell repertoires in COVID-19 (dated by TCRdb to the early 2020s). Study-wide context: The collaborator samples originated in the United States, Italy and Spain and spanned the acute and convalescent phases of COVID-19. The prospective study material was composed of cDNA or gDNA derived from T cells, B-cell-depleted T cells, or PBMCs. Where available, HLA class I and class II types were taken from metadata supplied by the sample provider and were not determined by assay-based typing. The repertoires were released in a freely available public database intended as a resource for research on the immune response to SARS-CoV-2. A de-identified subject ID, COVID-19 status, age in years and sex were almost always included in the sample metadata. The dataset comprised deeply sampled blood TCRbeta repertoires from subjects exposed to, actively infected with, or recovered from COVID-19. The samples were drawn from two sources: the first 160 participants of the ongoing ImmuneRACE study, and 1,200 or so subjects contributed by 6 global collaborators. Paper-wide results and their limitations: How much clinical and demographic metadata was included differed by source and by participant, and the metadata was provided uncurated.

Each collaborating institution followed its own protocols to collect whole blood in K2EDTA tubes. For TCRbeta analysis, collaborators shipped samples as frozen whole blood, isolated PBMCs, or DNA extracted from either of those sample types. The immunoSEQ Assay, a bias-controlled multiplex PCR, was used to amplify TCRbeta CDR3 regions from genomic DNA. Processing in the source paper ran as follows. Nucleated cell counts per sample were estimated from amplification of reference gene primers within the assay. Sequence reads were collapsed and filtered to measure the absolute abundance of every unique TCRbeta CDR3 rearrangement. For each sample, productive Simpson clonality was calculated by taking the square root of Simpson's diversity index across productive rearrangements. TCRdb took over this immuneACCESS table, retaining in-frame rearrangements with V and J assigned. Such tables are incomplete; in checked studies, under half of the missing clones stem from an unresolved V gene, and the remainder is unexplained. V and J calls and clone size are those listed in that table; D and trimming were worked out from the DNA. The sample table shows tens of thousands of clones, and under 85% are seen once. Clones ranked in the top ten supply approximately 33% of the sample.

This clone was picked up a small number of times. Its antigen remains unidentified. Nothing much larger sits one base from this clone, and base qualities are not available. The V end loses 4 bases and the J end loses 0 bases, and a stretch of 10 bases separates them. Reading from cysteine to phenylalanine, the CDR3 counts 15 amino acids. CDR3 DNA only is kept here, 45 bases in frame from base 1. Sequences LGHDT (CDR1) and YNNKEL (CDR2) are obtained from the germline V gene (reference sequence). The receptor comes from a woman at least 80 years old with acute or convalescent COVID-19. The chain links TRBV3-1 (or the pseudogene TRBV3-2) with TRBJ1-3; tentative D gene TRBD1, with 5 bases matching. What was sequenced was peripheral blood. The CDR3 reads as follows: CASSLGHSSGNTIYF. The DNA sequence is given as TGTGCCAGCAGCCTTGGACACAGCTCTGGAAACACCATATATTTT.